Listed below are T cell receptor beta chains from one sample, sequenced in a study of control samples from healthy donors and cancer patients. TCRdb keeps only in-frame clones here, not all; method: immunoSEQ multiplex PCR. Of 84,000 or so clones listed, around 84% are singletons. The specimen was PBMCs. These receptors came from a man aged 60-69 years with head and neck cancer. The CDR3 runs from the conserved cysteine through the conserved F or W. Each record gives: CDR3 protein, CDR3 DNA, J gene, V gene, D gene, clone size. The D gene is left open where the match is weak. Size is omitted from some rows. Given values are once, few, many or a class for expanded clones.

CDR3aa: CSVGREFADTQYF
CDR3nt: TGCAGCGTTGGGCGGGAGTTTGCCGATACGCAGTATTTT
j_gene: TRBJ2-3
v_gene: TRBV29-1
d_gene: TRBD2
abundance: once

CDR3aa: CATSIFGQEQETQYF
CDR3nt: TGTGCCACCAGCATTTTTGGACAGGAACAAGAGACCCAGTACTTC
j_gene: TRBJ2-5
v_gene: TRBV15
d_gene: TRBD1
abundance: -

CDR3aa: CASSYREGYGYTF
CDR3nt: TGTGCCAGCAGTTACAGGGAGGGCTATGGCTACACCTTC
j_gene: TRBJ1-2
v_gene: TRBV12-3/TRBV12-4
d_gene: -
abundance: -

CDR3aa: CASSPNRWTDAPNYGYTF
CDR3nt: TGTGCCAGCAGTCCGAACCGCTGGACAGACGCGCCAAACTATGGCTACACCTTC
j_gene: TRBJ1-2
v_gene: TRBV28
d_gene: -
abundance: -

CDR3aa: CASRRQGFHEQYF
CDR3nt: TGTGCCAGCAGACGGCAAGGATTCCACGAGCAGTACTTC
j_gene: TRBJ2-7
v_gene: TRBV12-3/TRBV12-4
d_gene: -
abundance: -

CDR3aa: CASSYSPTLGETQYF
CDR3nt: TGTGCCAGCAGTTACTCCCCTACCTTGGGAGAGACCCAGTACTTC
j_gene: TRBJ2-5
v_gene: TRBV6-5
d_gene: -
abundance: -

CDR3aa: CASSIDRATGNTIYF
CDR3nt: TGTGCCAGCAGTATAGACAGAGCCACTGGAAACACCATATATTTT
j_gene: TRBJ1-3
v_gene: TRBV2
d_gene: -
abundance: many

CDR3aa: CASGFGGADTQYF
CDR3nt: TGTGCTAGTGGTTTTGGGGGGGCAGATACGCAGTATTTT
j_gene: TRBJ2-3
v_gene: TRBV12-5
d_gene: TRBD2
abundance: -

CDR3aa: CASSPMARDTEAFF
CDR3nt: TGTGCCAGCTCCCCTATGGCGAGGGACACTGAAGCTTTCTTT
j_gene: TRBJ1-1
v_gene: TRBV18
d_gene: -
abundance: -

CDR3aa: CASSPGTGTQNSPLHF
CDR3nt: TGTGCCAGCAGTCCCGGGACAGGGACCCAAAATTCACCCCTCCACTTT
j_gene: TRBJ1-6
v_gene: TRBV2
d_gene: TRBD1
abundance: -

CDR3aa: CASSSRPENTEAFF
CDR3nt: TGTGCCAGCAGCTCTCGGCCGGAGAACACTGAAGCTTTCTTT
j_gene: TRBJ1-1
v_gene: TRBV7-9
d_gene: -
abundance: few

CDR3aa: CASSFGTDTQYF
CDR3nt: TGTGCCAGCAGCTTTGGCACAGATACGCAGTATTTT
j_gene: TRBJ2-3
v_gene: TRBV9
d_gene: -
abundance: -

CDR3aa: CATSDAGWNSPLHF
CDR3nt: TGTGCCACCAGTGACGCAGGGTGGAATTCACCCCTCCACTTT
j_gene: TRBJ1-6
v_gene: TRBV24-1
d_gene: -
abundance: -

CDR3aa: CASRTSQETQYF
CDR3nt: TGTGCCAGCCGGACATCCCAAGAGACCCAGTACTTC
j_gene: TRBJ2-5
v_gene: TRBV10-3
d_gene: -
abundance: -

CDR3aa: CAISELRGSDTQYF
CDR3nt: TGTGCCATCAGTGAGCTTAGAGGATCAGATACGCAGTATTTT
j_gene: TRBJ2-3
v_gene: TRBV10-3
d_gene: -
abundance: -

CDR3aa: CASSLTRSIQYF
CDR3nt: TGTGCCAGCAGCTTGACCCGGTCTATTCAGTACTTC
j_gene: TRBJ2-4
v_gene: TRBV12-3/TRBV12-4
d_gene: -
abundance: once

CDR3aa: CASSFTGKIREKLFF
CDR3nt: TGTGCCAGCAGTTTTACAGGGAAGATACGCGAAAAACTGTTTTTT
j_gene: TRBJ1-4
v_gene: TRBV27
d_gene: -
abundance: -

CDR3aa: CASSPKTVTDTQYF
CDR3nt: TGTGCCAGCAGTCCAAAGACAGTTACAGATACGCAGTATTTT
j_gene: TRBJ2-3
v_gene: TRBV27
d_gene: -
abundance: -

CDR3aa: CASSVGPNTGELFF
CDR3nt: TGTGCCAGCAGTGTCGGACCGAACACCGGGGAGCTGTTTTTT
j_gene: TRBJ2-2
v_gene: TRBV6-4
d_gene: -
abundance: -

CDR3aa: CRAGGGGGRSSYNEQFF
CDR3nt: TGCCGCGCCGGGGGGGGCGGGGGAAGGAGCTCCTACAATGAGCAGTTCTTC
j_gene: TRBJ2-1
v_gene: TRBV29-1
d_gene: TRBD2
abundance: -

CDR3aa: CASSLGTGSTNEKLFF
CDR3nt: TGCGCCAGCAGCTTGGGGACAGGGTCAACTAATGAAAAACTGTTTTTT
j_gene: TRBJ1-4
v_gene: TRBV5-1
d_gene: TRBD1
abundance: -

CDR3aa: CASSRTTYQETQYF
CDR3nt: TGTGCCAGTAGTCGTACTACGTACCAAGAGACCCAGTACTTC
j_gene: TRBJ2-5
v_gene: TRBV19
d_gene: -
abundance: -

CDR3aa: CASGGLAVHEQYF
CDR3nt: TGTGCCAGCGGCGGACTAGCAGTCCACGAGCAGTACTTC
j_gene: TRBJ2-7
v_gene: TRBV28
d_gene: TRBD2
abundance: -

CDR3aa: CASRRSGQGSYEQYF
CDR3nt: TGTGCCAGCAGGAGGTCGGGACAGGGGTCCTACGAGCAGTACTTC
j_gene: TRBJ2-7
v_gene: TRBV6-5
d_gene: TRBD1
abundance: -

CDR3aa: CASNSGRISGELFF
CDR3nt: TGTGCCAGCAATAGCGGGAGAATTAGCGGGGAGCTGTTTTTT
j_gene: TRBJ2-2
v_gene: TRBV6-5
d_gene: TRBD2
abundance: -

CDR3aa: CASSSGRGLAGGNTQYF
CDR3nt: TGTGCCAGCAGCTCCGGTAGGGGACTAGCGGGAGGGAATACGCAGTATTTT
j_gene: TRBJ2-3
v_gene: TRBV7-9
d_gene: TRBD2
abundance: once

CDR3aa: CASNPGGRPHYGYTF
CDR3nt: TGTGCCTCAAACCCCGGGGGGCGGCCCCACTATGGCTACACCTTC
j_gene: TRBJ1-2
v_gene: TRBV10-3
d_gene: -
abundance: -

CDR3aa: CASKGQGVGEQYF
CDR3nt: TGTGCCAGTAAGGGACAGGGTGTCGGCGAGCAGTACTTC
j_gene: TRBJ2-7
v_gene: TRBV19
d_gene: TRBD1
abundance: -

CDR3aa: CASSQERQYAVYEQYF
CDR3nt: TGTGCCAGCAGCCAAGAGCGACAGTATGCAGTCTACGAGCAGTACTTC
j_gene: TRBJ2-7
v_gene: TRBV4-2
d_gene: -
abundance: -

CDR3aa: CASSDGLSGFYNEQFF
CDR3nt: TGTGCCAGCAGTGATGGACTAAGCGGTTTCTACAATGAGCAGTTCTTC
j_gene: TRBJ2-1
v_gene: TRBV6-1
d_gene: -
abundance: -

CDR3aa: CASGYEQYF
CDR3nt: TGTGCCAGCGGATACGAGCAGTACTTC
j_gene: TRBJ2-7
v_gene: TRBV28
d_gene: -
abundance: -

CDR3aa: CASSGQGIMNTEAFF
CDR3nt: TGTGCCAGCAGTGGGCAGGGAATCATGAACACTGAAGCTTTCTTT
j_gene: TRBJ1-1
v_gene: TRBV2
d_gene: -
abundance: -

CDR3aa: CASSPRGPGGNQPQHF
CDR3nt: TGTGCCAGCAGCCCCAGGGGGCCGGGGGGCAATCAGCCCCAGCATTTT
j_gene: TRBJ1-5
v_gene: TRBV28
d_gene: TRBD1
abundance: -

CDR3aa: CAWSVLDGEAFF
CDR3nt: TGTGCCTGGAGTGTACTGGACGGTGAAGCTTTCTTT
j_gene: TRBJ1-1
v_gene: TRBV30
d_gene: -
abundance: -

CDR3aa: CASSYQQGFEGETQYF
CDR3nt: TGTGCCAGCAGTTATCAACAGGGGTTTGAAGGGGAGACCCAGTACTTC
j_gene: TRBJ2-5
v_gene: TRBV6-5
d_gene: TRBD1
abundance: -

CDR3aa: CASSSDSDYGYTF
CDR3nt: TGTGCCAGCAGCTCAGACAGCGACTATGGCTACACCTTC
j_gene: TRBJ1-2
v_gene: TRBV7-6
d_gene: -
abundance: few

CDR3aa: CASSTRIGPPLHF
CDR3nt: TGTGCCAGCTCAACCCGGATCGGCCCTCCCCTCCACTTT
j_gene: TRBJ1-6
v_gene: TRBV2
d_gene: -
abundance: -

CDR3aa: CASSTMGQNYEQYF
CDR3nt: TGTGCCAGCAGCACCATGGGACAAAACTACGAGCAGTACTTC
j_gene: TRBJ2-7
v_gene: TRBV21-1
d_gene: -
abundance: -

CDR3aa: CASSPGEEKGYTF
CDR3nt: TGTGCCAGCTCACCAGGGGAAGAAAAGGGCTACACCTTC
j_gene: TRBJ1-2
v_gene: TRBV18
d_gene: -
abundance: -

CDR3aa: CATSIDRIEAFF
CDR3nt: TGTGCCACCAGCATTGACAGAATTGAAGCTTTCTTT
j_gene: TRBJ1-1
v_gene: TRBV15
d_gene: -
abundance: -

CDR3aa: CASSGRASPLHF
CDR3nt: TGTGCCAGCAGTGGGAGGGCTTCACCCCTCCACTTT
j_gene: TRBJ1-6
v_gene: TRBV2
d_gene: -
abundance: once

CDR3aa: CASSSRQAQYF
CDR3nt: TGTGCCAGCAGCTCTAGACAGGCGCAGTACTTC
j_gene: TRBJ2-7
v_gene: TRBV28
d_gene: -
abundance: -

CDR3aa: CASSLSAGGNTGELFF
CDR3nt: TGCGCCAGCAGCTTATCGGCAGGCGGGAACACCGGGGAGCTGTTTTTT
j_gene: TRBJ2-2
v_gene: TRBV5-1
d_gene: -
abundance: -

CDR3aa: CASSLGAGVDTQYF
CDR3nt: TGCGCCAGCAGCCTCGGGGCAGGGGTAGATACGCAGTATTTT
j_gene: TRBJ2-3
v_gene: TRBV5-1
d_gene: -
abundance: -

CDR3aa: CASSLGLLGRETQYF
CDR3nt: TGTGCCAGCAGCTTAGGGTTGTTGGGTAGAGAGACCCAGTACTTC
j_gene: TRBJ2-5
v_gene: TRBV5-8
d_gene: -
abundance: -

CDR3aa: CSVAGLALRLDTQYF
CDR3nt: TGCAGCGTTGCCGGACTAGCGTTGAGGTTAGATACGCAGTATTTT
j_gene: TRBJ2-3
v_gene: TRBV29-1
d_gene: TRBD2
abundance: -

CDR3aa: CASSIAPGSTGELFF
CDR3nt: TGTGCCAGTAGTATAGCCCCGGGCAGCACCGGGGAGCTGTTTTTT
j_gene: TRBJ2-2
v_gene: TRBV19
d_gene: -
abundance: -

CDR3aa: CASRWRDNTGELFF
CDR3nt: TGTGCCTCCAGATGGCGGGACAACACCGGGGAGCTGTTTTTT
j_gene: TRBJ2-2
v_gene: TRBV7-8
d_gene: -
abundance: -

CDR3aa: CAWGHPNTEAFF
CDR3nt: TGTGCCTGGGGACACCCGAACACTGAAGCTTTCTTT
j_gene: TRBJ1-1
v_gene: TRBV30
d_gene: -
abundance: -

CDR3aa: CASSSPALAGGPTGSETQYF
CDR3nt: TGTGCCAGCAGTTCTCCGGCCCTAGCGGGAGGGCCAACGGGGTCGGAGACCCAGTACTTC
j_gene: TRBJ2-5
v_gene: TRBV27
d_gene: TRBD2
abundance: once

CDR3aa: CASSSRQWVDEQFF
CDR3nt: TGTGCCAGCAGCTCCCGACAGTGGGTTGATGAGCAGTTCTTC
j_gene: TRBJ2-1
v_gene: TRBV7-9
d_gene: -
abundance: -

CDR3aa: CASTLGDRWNTEAFF
CDR3nt: TGTGCCAGCACCCTCGGAGACAGATGGAACACTGAAGCTTTCTTT
j_gene: TRBJ1-1
v_gene: TRBV28
d_gene: -
abundance: -

CDR3aa: CASSQQLAGGVGQFF
CDR3nt: TGTGCCAGCAGCCAGCAACTAGCGGGTGGGGTTGGGCAGTTCTTC
j_gene: TRBJ2-1
v_gene: TRBV14
d_gene: TRBD2
abundance: few

CDR3aa: CASSQAPGRNTYEQYF
CDR3nt: TGTGCCAGCAGCCAGGCTCCGGGACGTAACACCTACGAGCAGTACTTC
j_gene: TRBJ2-7
v_gene: TRBV7-2
d_gene: -
abundance: -